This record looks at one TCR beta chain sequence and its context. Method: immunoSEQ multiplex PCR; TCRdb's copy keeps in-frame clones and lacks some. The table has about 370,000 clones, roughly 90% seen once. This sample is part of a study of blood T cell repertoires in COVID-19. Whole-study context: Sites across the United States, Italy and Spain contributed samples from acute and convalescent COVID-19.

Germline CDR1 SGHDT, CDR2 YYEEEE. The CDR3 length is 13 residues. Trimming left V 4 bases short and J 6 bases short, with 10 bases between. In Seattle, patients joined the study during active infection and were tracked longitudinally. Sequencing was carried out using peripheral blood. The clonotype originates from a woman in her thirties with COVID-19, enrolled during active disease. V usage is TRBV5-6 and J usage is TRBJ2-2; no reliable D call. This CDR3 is CASSPVGSGELFF. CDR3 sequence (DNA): TGTGCCAGCAGCCCGGTGGGCTCCGGGGAGCTGTTTTTT. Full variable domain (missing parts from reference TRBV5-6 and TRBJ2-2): DAGVTQSPTHLIKTRGQQVTLRCSPKSGHDTVSWYQQALGQGPQFIFQYYEEEERQRGNFPDRFSGHQFPNYSSELNVNALLLGDSALYLCASSPVGSGELFFGEGSRLTVL.